Detailed here is one TCR beta chain. Its target is unknown. The sample originates from a study of beta chain features in type 1 diabetes. General study points: Within each of all four CD4+ subsets, Type 1 diabetes patients had TCRB CDR3s that were moderately but significantly shorter. Naive, central memory and regulatory TCRB repertoires appeared more similar among patients than healthy donors. A possible short-template PCR bias applies equally to patients and controls.

What was sequenced were expressed TCRB transcripts, since all of the isolated RNA had been reverse transcribed. TCRdb's copy holds only in-frame clones and misses some; the assay was immunoSEQ multiplex PCR. The sample includes hundreds of thousands of clones, under 20% of them seen just once. Germline V CDR1 and CDR2: MNHEY, SVGAGI. V was pared by 6 bases and J by 9 bases, with 12 bases between. The CDR3 covers 12 residues. Sampling consisted of one heparinised blood draw per donor, averaging approximately 120 mL. This receptor was taken from a woman between 18 and 29 years old in good health. The chain has TRBV6-5 and TRBJ1-5; a possible D gene is TRBD1 (5 bases). The source material was naive CD4+ T cells from blood. The CDR3 DNA follows: TGTGCCAGCAGCCAGGGCCTAGGGCCCCAGCATTTT. Translated: CASSQGLGPQHF.